These 21 T cell receptor beta chains share one sample of origin, sequenced in a study of T cells in Graves' hyperthyroidism and ophthalmopathy (dated by TCRdb to between 2018 and 2021). The library was generated by multiplex PCR. The reads were generated on an Illumina HiSeq 2000. The TCR beta CDR3 regions were amplified from the RNA transcripts. A first-round RT-PCR of the TCR CDR3 used the HTBI primer set with the Qiagen OneStep RT-PCR kit. The public reads were run again by TCRdb, first through fastp at Q25 and then through MiXCR, and only productive beta chains were kept. One record per CDR3 amino acid sequence lists the most common genes and DNA. Here the sample has under 650,000 distinct CDR3 sequences; under 20% occur a single time. 3.5% to 4% of the sample goes to the ten largest clones. Sequenced material: blood. These receptors all come from a woman in her twenties or thirties with Graves' hyperthyroidism.

Many counts were recorded for this clonotype. The J gene is TRBJ2-1, the V gene TRBV29-1; TRBD1 matches at 8 bases. Germline V CDR1 and CDR2: SQVTM, ANQGSEA. V dropped 7 bases and J dropped 4; count of bases not matched to a gene: 12. The CDR3 has 15 amino acids. CDR3 DNA: TGCAGCGCCCAAAGTCAGGGGGCGGGGTACAATGAGCAGTTCTTC. Its protein is CSAQSQGAGYNEQFF.

The rearrangement links TRBV10-2 to TRBJ2-2; D gene uncertain. V gave up 0 bases and J gave up 1 base, with 6 bases separating them. Germline V gene sequence: CDR1 WSHSY, CDR2 SAAADI. The CDR3 contains 15 residues. This CDR3 reads CASSESPGNTGELFF. As DNA, the CDR3 is TGCGCCAGCAGTGAGTCGCCAGGGAACACCGGGGAGCTGTTTTTT.

The V call is TRBV20-1, the J call TRBJ1-5; perhaps TRBD1 as D (6 bases). V was cut by 1 base and J by 7 bases, with 14 bases left in between. CDR3 length equals 14 residues. Germline V lookup: CDR1 DFQATT, CDR2 SNEGSKA (reference sequence). CDR3 DNA: TGCAGTGCTAGAGGGGGAGGGGGAATACAGCCCCAGCATTTT. It is translated as CSARGGGGIQPQHF.

This clonotype was counted many times. The rearrangement uses TRBV2 and TRBJ1-5, with D maybe TRBD1 (5 bases). The germline gives CDR1 SNHLY, CDR2 FYNNEI. V lost 1 base and J lost 11, with 9 bases in between. This CDR3 comprises 12 residues. This CDR3 is CASSEGVGAQHF. In DNA form, the CDR3 reads TGTGCCAGCAGTGAAGGGGTAGGGGCCCAGCATTTT. Supplemented by reference TRBV2 and TRBJ1-5, the full variable domain reads EPEVTQTPSHQVTQMGQEVILRCVPISNHLYFYWYRQILGQKVEFLVSFYNNEISEKSEIFDDQFSVERPDGSNFTLKIRSTKLEDSAMYFCASSEGVGAQHFGDGTRLSIL.

J is TRBJ1-1 and V is TRBV27; D uncertain. The germline gives CDR1 MNHEY, CDR2 SMNVEV (reference sequence). This CDR3 has 15 residues. V shed 0 bases and J shed 3 bases, with 11 bases lying between them. The CDR3 coding sequence is TGTGCCAGCAGTTTATCAAGTGAAGGTTACACTGAAGCTTTCTTT. Protein product: CASSLSSEGYTEAFF.

This clonotype showed up many times. The chain recombines TRBV2 with TRBJ2-7; D is perhaps TRBD2 (6 bases). CDR1 SNHLY and CDR2 FYNNEI come from the germline V gene. CDR3 length: 15 residues. The V gene lost 4 bases and the J gene lost 0 bases, with 13 bases spanning the gap. The CDR3 protein is CASSASGLSSYEQYF. CDR3 in DNA: TGTGCCAGCAGTGCGTCGGGACTTTCCTCCTACGAGCAGTACTTC.

This clonotype came up many times. This chain joins TRBV28 and TRBJ2-7, with D hard to call. The V gene lost 7 bases and the J gene lost 0 bases, with 10 bases spanning the gap. This CDR3 is built from 13 residues. Germline loops: CDR1 MDHEN, CDR2 SYDVKM. The CDR3 loop is CASTPQDSYEQYF. The DNA for the CDR3 is TGTGCCAGCACCCCTCAGGACTCCTACGAGCAGTACTTC. Looking up the rest from reference TRBV28 and TRBJ2-7 gives the full variable domain: DVKVTQSSRYLVKRTGEKVFLECVQDMDHENMFWYRQDPGLGLRLIYFSYDVKMKEKGDIPEGYSVSREKKERFSLILESASTNQTSMYLCASTPQDSYEQYFGPGTRLTVT.

This clonotype was recorded many times. V gene TRBV6-1 combines with J gene TRBJ2-2, with TRBD1 identical over 7 bases. From germline, CDR1 is MNHNS and CDR2 SASEGT. V trimming: 4 bases; J trimming: 0 bases; junction bases outside the gene matches: 8. The CDR3 consists of 17 residues. The CDR3 DNA reads TGTGCCAGCAGTGGTCGACAGGGACCAACGAACACCGGGGAGCTGTTTTTT. Its protein product is CASSGRQGPTNTGELFF.

Ten or more counts support this clonotype. The chain links TRBV11-2 to TRBJ2-3; no firm D call. Germline V gives CDR1 SGHAT, CDR2 FQNNGV. Trimming stripped 3 bases from V and 4 bases from J, with 5 bases between. The CDR3 length is 12 residues. CDR3 nucleotides: TGTGCCAGCAGCTTCCGGGCAGATACGCAGTATTTT. As protein: CASSFRADTQYF.

This chain uses TRBV5-1 with TRBJ1-1; the match to TRBD1 covers 10 bases. Trimming took 6 bases from V and 5 from J; bases not matched to a gene: 16. Germline-derived CDR1 and CDR2 are SGHRS and YFSETQ. This CDR3 is 17 amino acids long. As DNA, the CDR3 is TGCGCCAGCACACCCGCGGGACAGGGGCCCTTTGGTACTGAAGCTTTCTTT. Its translation: CASTPAGQGPFGTEAFF.

This clonotype occurred many times. This chain connects TRBV30 to TRBJ1-2, with D maybe TRBD1 (5 bases). Germline V lookup: CDR1 GTSNPN, CDR2 SVGIG (reference sequence). This CDR3 is built from 15 residues. Trimming pared 2 bases from V and 4 bases from J, leaving 17 bases between. The CDR3 is CAWSPPSVGAYGYTF. CDR3 sequence (DNA): TGTGCCTGGAGTCCTCCCTCGGTAGGGGCCTATGGCTACACCTTC.

This clonotype was observed a few times. V usage is TRBV3-1 and J usage is TRBJ1-2; D might be TRBD1 (5 bases). The V end lost 4 bases, the J end lost 5 bases, and 14 bases lay between the germline ends. Germline CDR1 is LGHDT and CDR2 is YNNKEL (reference sequence). The length of the CDR3 is 14 residues. The DNA of the CDR3 is TGTGCCAGCAGCCCCAATGGGGGAAGATATGGCTACACCTTC. This translates into CASSPNGGRYGYTF.

This clonotype was observed many times. The CDR3 reads CASSLGGRYTEAFF. CDR3 in DNA: TGTGCCAGCAGCTTGGGGGGTCGATACACTGAAGCTTTCTTT. The gene calls are TRBV5-6 and TRBJ1-1; D is unclear. The V and J ends lost 0 bases and 3 bases respectively, with 9 bases between them. This CDR3 spans 14 amino acids. CDR1 and CDR2 (germline): SGHDT, YYEEEE. The whole variable domain, remainder taken from reference TRBV5-6 and TRBJ1-1, is DAGVTQSPTHLIKTRGQQVTLRCSPKSGHDTVSWYQQALGQGPQFIFQYYEEEERQRGNFPDRFSGHQFPNYSSELNVNALLLGDSALYLCASSLGGRYTEAFFGQGTRLTVV.

Only a few counts were recorded for this clonotype. This CDR3 is CASSDPPGGLRTEAFF. The DNA for the CDR3 is TGTGCCAGTAGTGACCCCCCTGGGGGGCTAAGAACTGAAGCTTTCTTT. The chain employs TRBV19 and TRBJ1-1, with D perhaps TRBD1 (6 bases). Germline values: CDR1 LNHDA, CDR2 SQIVND (reference sequence). The CDR3 is 16 residues long. The V end was cut by 5 bases, the J end by 5 bases, with 21 bases between. The full variable domain, with the rest looked up from reference TRBV19 and TRBJ1-1, is DGGITQSPKYLFRKEGQNVTLSCEQNLNHDAMYWYRQDPGQGLRLIYYSQIVNDFQKGDIAEGYSVSREKKESFPLTVTSAQKNPTAFYLCASSDPPGGLRTEAFFGQGTRLTVV.

This clonotype occurred many times. V is TRBV28 and J is TRBJ2-5; 9 nucleotides line up with TRBD1. CDR1 and CDR2 (germline): MDHEN, SYDVKM. V trimming: 6 bases; J trimming: 5 bases; junction bases outside the gene matches: 10. CDR3 length: 15 amino acids. The CDR3: CASRTGTGLFETQYF. For the CDR3, the DNA is TGTGCCAGCAGGACCGGGACAGGGCTCTTCGAGACCCAGTACTTC.

J is TRBJ1-5 and V is TRBV5-1, with D unclear. V was cut by 5 bases and J by 3 bases, with 9 bases left in between. Germline assignment: CDR1 SGHRS and CDR2 YFSETQ. There are 13 residues in the CDR3. CDR3 amino acids: CASRTELNQPQHF. The CDR3 bases are TGCGCCAGCAGAACAGAACTCAATCAGCCCCAGCATTTT.

This clonotype turned up a few times. The rearrangement links TRBV24-1 to TRBJ2-1; D is undetermined. Germline V gene data show CDR1 as KGHDR and CDR2 as SFDVKD. The CDR3 runs 17 residues. V dropped 4 bases and J dropped 3 bases, with 18 bases sitting between them. CDR3 protein: CATSDPGGPWGYNEQFF. In nucleotides, the CDR3 is TGTGCCACCAGTGACCCCGGTGGTCCTTGGGGCTACAATGAGCAGTTCTTC.

The rearrangement joins TRBV9 to TRBJ1-1, with 11 nucleotides matching TRBD1. Germline V gene sequence: CDR1 SGDLS, CDR2 YYNGEE. CDR3 size: 14 residues. The ends lost 3 bases at V and 6 bases at J; junction bases unmatched: 4. Written as DNA, the CDR3 is TGTGCCAGCAGCGACCGGGACAGGGGGTCTGAAGCTTTCTTT. Translation gives CASSDRDRGSEAFF.

This sequence joins TRBV20-1 and TRBJ2-2; D unresolved. The CDR3 extends over 13 amino acids. CDR1 is DFQATT, CDR2 SNEGSKA, per germline (reference sequence). V lost 3 bases, J lost 7 bases, and 12 bases lay in between. The CDR3 DNA follows: TGCAGTGCTAGCGGGCATAATGTCGGGGAGCTGTTTTTT. Protein: CSASGHNVGELFF.

This clonotype was seen more than once but under ten times. The chain links TRBV2 to TRBJ1-5, with D hard to call. Germline-derived CDR1 and CDR2 are SNHLY and FYNNEI. V shed 6 bases and J shed 2 bases, with 20 bases lying between them. The CDR3 length is 17 residues. CDR3 protein: CASSESGLSWGNQPQHF. The CDR3 DNA follows: TGTGCCAGCAGCGAATCCGGACTCTCATGGGGCAATCAGCCCCAGCATTTT.

This clonotype has a count of ten or more. V is TRBV20-1 and J is TRBJ2-1; 7 nucleotides line up with TRBD2. This CDR3 has 15 amino acids. Trimming cost V 1 base and J 10 bases; bases outside gene matches: 13. Germline V CDR1 and CDR2: DFQATT, SNEGSKA (reference sequence). The DNA for the CDR3 is TGCAGTGCTAGAGGCGGGCTAGCGGAGCCCTTGGAGCAGTTCTTC. Protein: CSARGGLAEPLEQFF.